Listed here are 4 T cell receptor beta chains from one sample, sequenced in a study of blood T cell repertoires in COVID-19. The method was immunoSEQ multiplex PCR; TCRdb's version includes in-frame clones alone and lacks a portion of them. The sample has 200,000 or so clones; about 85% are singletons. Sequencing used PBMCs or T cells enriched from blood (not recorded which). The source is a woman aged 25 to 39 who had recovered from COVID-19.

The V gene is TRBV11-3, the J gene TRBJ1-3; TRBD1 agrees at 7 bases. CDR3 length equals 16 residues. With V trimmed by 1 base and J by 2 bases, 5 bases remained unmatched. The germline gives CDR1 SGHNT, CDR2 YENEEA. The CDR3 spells CASSLGGQHTGNTIYF. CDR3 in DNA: TGTGCCAGCAGCTTAGGGGGACAGCACACTGGAAACACCATATATTTT.

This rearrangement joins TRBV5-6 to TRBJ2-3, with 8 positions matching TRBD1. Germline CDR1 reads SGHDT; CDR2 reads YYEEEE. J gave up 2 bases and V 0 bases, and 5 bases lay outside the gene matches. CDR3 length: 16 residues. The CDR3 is CASSLAGQGLTDTQYF. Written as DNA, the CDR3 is TGTGCCAGCAGCTTGGCCGGACAGGGACTCACAGATACGCAGTATTTT.

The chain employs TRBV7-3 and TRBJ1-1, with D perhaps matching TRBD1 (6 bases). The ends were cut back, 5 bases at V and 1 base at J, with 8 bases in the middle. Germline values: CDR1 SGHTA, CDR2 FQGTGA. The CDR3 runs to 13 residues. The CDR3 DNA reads TGTGCCAGCAGCCTGACAGGGAACACTGAAGCTTTCTTT. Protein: CASSLTGNTEAFF.

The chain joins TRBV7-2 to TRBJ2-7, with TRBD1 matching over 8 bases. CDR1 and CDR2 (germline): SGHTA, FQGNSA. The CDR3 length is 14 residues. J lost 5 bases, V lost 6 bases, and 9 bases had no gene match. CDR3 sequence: CASSRQGNLDEQYF. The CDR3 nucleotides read TGTGCCAGCAGTCGACAGGGGAATTTGGACGAGCAGTACTTC.